One and the same sample provided the 14 T cell receptor beta chains below, sequenced in a study of T cell repertoires in cytomegalovirus infection. TCRdb recomputed calls from the reads with MiXCR, one row per CDR3 protein. The table has 300,000 to 400,000 distinct CDR3 sequences, approximately 9.5% seen once; the top ten hold around 4%. Sequencing was done on a sample of PBMCs. Receptors were obtained from a human donor in good health (CMV status not recorded). Some clones in this sample may be carry-over from other donors' samples.

This clonotype occurred a few times. The genes are TRBV4-3 and TRBJ1-1, with D unresolved. Trimming cost V 4 bases and J 0 bases, with 12 bases left between them. CDR1 and CDR2 (germline): LGHNA, YSLEER. This CDR3 is built from 15 residues. The CDR3 region has the DNA TGCGCCAGCAGCCCCTCCCAGGTGTTGAACACTGAAGCTTTCTTT. Translating it yields CASSPSQVLNTEAFF.

This clonotype was recorded a few times. The chain uses TRBV6-5 and TRBJ2-7, with D possibly being TRBD1 (6 bases). Germline CDR1 and CDR2: MNHEY and SVGAGI. The V end lost 2 bases, the J end lost 6 bases, and 8 bases lay between the germline ends. The CDR3 is 12 amino acids. Here the CDR3 DNA reads TGTGCCAGCAGTTACGTAGGGGGCGAGCAGTACTTC. As protein: CASSYVGGEQYF.

This clonotype has just a few counts. The chain uses TRBV12-3 or TRBV12-4 and TRBJ1-1, with a weak D call TRBD1 (5 bases). V was shortened by 6 bases and J by 8 bases, with 22 bases between the two germline ends. The CDR3 length is 15 residues. In nucleotides, the CDR3 is TGTGCCAGCAGGACGGATTCCGGGACCCTCAGAGAAGCTTTCTTT. Amino acid sequence: CASRTDSGTLREAFF.

This clonotype was recorded many times. The V gene is TRBV7-3, the J gene TRBJ2-3, with 7 bases lining up with TRBD2. The germline gives CDR1 SGHTA, CDR2 FQGTGA. V shed 8 bases, J shed 2 bases, and the junction held 10 bases outside the gene matches. The CDR3 has 15 residues. The DNA of the CDR3 is TGTGCCAGCGCTGTCGTGGCGGGAGACACAGATACGCAGTATTTT. Its translation is CASAVVAGDTDTQYF. Variable domain in full (rest from reference TRBV7-3 and TRBJ2-3): GAGVSQTPSNKVTEKGKYVELRCDPISGHTALYWYRQSLGQGPEFLIYFQGTGAADDSGLPNDRFFAVRPEGSVSTLKIQRTERGDSAVYLCASAVVAGDTDTQYFGPGTRLTVL.

In its sample, this clonotype was seen many times. The chain links TRBV28 to TRBJ1-1, with 8 bases identical to TRBD1. Germline V gene data show CDR1 as MDHEN and CDR2 as SYDVKM. The CDR3 has 15 residues. J was trimmed by 6 bases and V by 6 bases; bases with no gene match: 12. CDR3 DNA sequence: TGTGCCAGCAGACCGGGACAGGCCGGGGGGTCTGAAGCTTTCTTT. This gives the protein CASRPGQAGGSEAFF.

This chain links TRBV7-6 with TRBJ2-1, with D perhaps matching TRBD2 (6 bases). The V end was cut by 6 bases, the J end by 9 bases, with 12 bases between. CDR3 length: 12 amino acids. Germline assignment: CDR1 SGHVS and CDR2 FNYEAQ. DNA of the CDR3: TGTGCCAGCAGTTCCTCGGGGGTTGAGCAGTTCTTC. This encodes CASSSSGVEQFF.

This clonotype was counted at least ten times. The chain recombines TRBV27 with TRBJ2-7; 13 bases are shared with TRBD2. V shed 5 bases and J 4 bases; nucleotides not matched to a gene: 11. CDR1 is MNHEY and CDR2 is SMNVEV in the germline V gene (reference sequence). The CDR3 spans 17 residues. The DNA for the CDR3 is TGTGCCAGCAGTCCCTTACGACTAGCGGGAGGTTCATACGAGCAGTACTTC. Protein product: CASSPLRLAGGSYEQYF.

This clonotype was counted between two and nine times. The J gene is TRBJ1-2, the V gene TRBV12-3 or TRBV12-4; D unresolved. The CDR3 runs 14 residues. V dropped 5 bases and J dropped 4 bases, with 14 bases sitting between them. CDR3 amino acids: CASSPKRTSYGYTF. CDR3 sequence (DNA): TGTGCCAGCAGTCCAAAACGGACCAGCTATGGCTACACCTTC.

This rearrangement joins TRBV10-3 to TRBJ2-7, with D tentatively TRBD1 (5 bases). V gave up 4 bases and J gave up 6 bases, with 10 bases separating them. Germline values: CDR1 ENHRY, CDR2 SYGVKD. The length of the CDR3 is 12 residues. The CDR3 DNA is TGTGCCATCAGTGTAGGGGATGGCGAGCAGTACTTC. It codes for CAISVGDGEQYF.

This clonotype was seen ten or more times. The rearrangement joins TRBV28 to TRBJ2-3; the match to TRBD2 covers 12 bases. CDR3 length: 17 amino acids. V trimming: 4 bases; J trimming: 4 bases; junction bases outside the gene matches: 9. Per the germline V gene, CDR1 is MDHEN and CDR2 is SYDVKM. The CDR3 sequence: CASSSLTSGSGADTQYF. CDR3 DNA sequence: TGTGCCAGCAGTTCACTGACTAGCGGGAGTGGGGCAGATACGCAGTATTTT.

This clonotype appeared a few times. The gene calls are TRBV5-4 and TRBJ2-5; TRBD1 matches at 12 bases. The V segment lost 2 bases and the J segment 4 bases; nucleotides outside the gene matches: 6. The CDR3 runs 16 residues. The germline V gene encodes CDR1 SGHNT and CDR2 YYREEE (reference sequence). The CDR3 region has the DNA TGTGCCAGCAGCTTTGGGGGACAGGGGGCAGGAGAGACCCAGTACTTC. Protein sequence: CASSFGGQGAGETQYF.

The chain couples TRBV10-3 to TRBJ2-2; 11 bases map to TRBD2. This CDR3 has 15 residues. Trimming cost V 2 bases and J 6 bases; bases outside gene matches: 2. Germline assignment: CDR1 ENHRY and CDR2 SYGVKD. The chain's CDR3 is CAISEKLAGAGELFF. CDR3 coding DNA: TGTGCCATCAGTGAGAAACTAGCGGGAGCCGGGGAGCTGTTTTTT.

This clonotype has ten or more counts. The gene calls are TRBV6-6 and TRBJ1-2; 9 bases line up with TRBD1. Germline CDR1 MNHNY, CDR2 SVGAGI (reference sequence). The CDR3 sequence is 15 residues long. V shed 6 bases and J 2 bases; nucleotides not matched to a gene: 7. The CDR3 here is CASSIGGQGNYGYTF. The CDR3 coding sequence is TGTGCCAGCAGCATCGGCGGACAGGGGAACTATGGCTACACCTTC.

This clonotype has at least ten counts. The chain links TRBV5-5 to TRBJ1-1; D remains ambiguous. V was cut by 3 bases and J by 5 bases, with 14 bases left in between. This CDR3 has 14 amino acids. From germline, CDR1 is SGHKS and CDR2 YYEKEE (reference sequence). DNA for the CDR3: TGTGCCAGCAGCTCCCCGCGGGCTTTGACTGAAGCTTTCTTT. Translating gives CASSSPRALTEAFF. The full variable domain, with the rest looked up from reference TRBV5-5 and TRBJ1-1, is DAGVTQSPTHLIKTRGQQVTLRCSPISGHKSVSWYQQVLGQGPQFIFQYYEKEERGRGNFPDRFSARQFPNYSSELNVNALLLGDSALYLCASSSPRALTEAFFGQGTRLTVV.